Listed below are T cell receptor beta chains from one sample, sequenced in a study of T cell responses to AZD1222 COVID-19 vaccine. TCRdb's copy holds only in-frame clones and misses some; the assay was immunoSEQ multiplex PCR. The sample carries approximately 100,000 clones, nearly 90% recorded once. Specimen: peripheral blood, collected 28 days after the second AZD1222 dose. The origin of the receptors is an adult who received the AZD1222 COVID-19 vaccine. CDR3s include the opening cysteine and the closing phenylalanine or tryptophan. Fields, in order: clone size, D gene, J gene, V gene, CDR3 protein, CDR3 DNA. The D gene is left open where the match is weak. Rows give clone size only sometimes, using once, few, many, or a class for an expanded clone.

size: -; D: -; J: TRBJ2-4; V: TRBV12-3/TRBV12-4; CDR3: CASSRDPSIQYF; DNA: TGTGCCAGCAGTCGCGATCCTAGCATTCAGTACTTC
size: -; D: -; J: TRBJ2-7; V: TRBV7-2; CDR3: CASSPGGQPYEQYF; DNA: TGTGCCAGCAGCCCGGGGGGACAGCCCTACGAGCAGTACTTC
size: -; D: -; J: TRBJ2-1; V: TRBV24-1; CDR3: CATSVRPLHNEQFF; DNA: TGTGCCACCAGTGTAAGGCCTCTCCACAATGAGCAGTTCTTC
size: few; D: -; J: TRBJ1-6; V: TRBV27; CDR3: CASSLAGAYYSPLHF; DNA: TGTGCCAGCAGTTTGGCAGGGGCGTATTATTCACCCCTCCACTTT
size: -; D: -; J: TRBJ2-7; V: TRBV19; CDR3: CATAEQASPYEQYF; DNA: TGTGCCACCGCTGAGCAGGCCTCTCCCTACGAGCAGTACTTC
size: -; D: -; J: TRBJ1-1; V: TRBV29-1; CDR3: CSVVGYTEAFF; DNA: TGCAGCGTTGTGGGATACACTGAAGCTTTCTTT
size: -; D: -; J: TRBJ2-7; V: TRBV27; CDR3: CASSFVRDITYEQYF; DNA: TGTGCCAGCAGTTTTGTTAGAGACATCACCTACGAGCAGTACTTC
size: few; D: -; J: TRBJ2-7; V: TRBV6-6; CDR3: CASSLRLESYEQYF; DNA: TGTGCCAGCAGTCTTCGACTAGAGTCCTACGAGCAGTACTTC
size: -; D: TRBD1; J: TRBJ1-5; V: TRBV19; CDR3: CASSALGQGAGQPQHF; DNA: TGTGCCAGTAGTGCGTTGGGACAGGGGGCGGGTCAGCCCCAGCATTTT
size: -; D: -; J: TRBJ2-3; V: TRBV5-1; CDR3: CASSLSGPSTDTQYF; DNA: TGCGCCAGCAGCTTAAGCGGGCCTAGCACAGATACGCAGTATTTT
size: -; D: -; J: TRBJ1-2; V: TRBV19; CDR3: CASTPLDSYGYTF; DNA: TGTGCCAGTACTCCTCTGGACAGCTATGGCTACACCTTC
size: -; D: TRBD2; J: TRBJ2-1; V: TRBV5-4; CDR3: CASSLGGQRETGEQFF; DNA: TGTGCCAGCAGCTTGGGGGGCCAGCGGGAGACGGGTGAGCAGTTCTTC
size: -; D: TRBD2; J: TRBJ2-1; V: TRBV9; CDR3: CASSPISGGGWTSGGRYEQFF; DNA: TGTGCCAGCAGCCCCATTTCAGGGGGAGGATGGACTAGCGGAGGGAGGTATGAGCAGTTCTTC
size: -; D: -; J: TRBJ2-5; V: TRBV28; CDR3: CASSFFDGKETQYF; DNA: TGTGCCAGCAGTTTTTTCGACGGGAAAGAGACCCAGTACTTC
size: -; D: TRBD2; J: TRBJ2-7; V: TRBV14; CDR3: CASSQTSGTSGYEQYF; DNA: TGTGCCAGCAGCCAAACTTCCGGGACTAGCGGTTACGAGCAGTACTTC
size: -; D: TRBD1; J: TRBJ1-4; V: TRBV4-2; CDR3: CASSHGQGTSEEKLFF; DNA: TGTGCCAGCAGCCATGGACAGGGGACATCGGAAGAAAAACTGTTTTTT
size: -; D: -; J: TRBJ2-4; V: TRBV6-6; CDR3: CASSSNGPIAKNIQYF; DNA: TGTGCCAGCAGCTCCAATGGACCAATAGCCAAAAACATTCAGTACTTC
size: once; D: -; J: TRBJ1-2; V: TRBV7-2; CDR3: CASSLRLLYGYTF; DNA: TGTGCCAGCAGCTTAAGACTGCTGTATGGCTACACCTTC
size: -; D: -; J: TRBJ2-7; V: TRBV5-1; CDR3: CASSRDNYYEQYF; DNA: TGCGCCAGCAGCCGGGACAACTACTACGAGCAGTACTTC
size: -; D: -; J: TRBJ1-5; V: TRBV27; CDR3: CASSVQGANQPQHF; DNA: TGTGCCAGCAGTGTACAGGGTGCCAATCAGCCCCAGCATTTT
size: -; D: TRBD1; J: TRBJ1-2; V: TRBV6-5; CDR3: CASSYTGQSNYGYTF; DNA: TGTGCCAGCAGTTACACGGGACAGAGTAACTATGGCTACACCTTC
size: -; D: TRBD1; J: TRBJ1-1; V: TRBV4-3; CDR3: CASSQNRGTMNTEAFF; DNA: TGCGCCAGCAGCCAAAACAGGGGGACCATGAACACTGAAGCTTTCTTT
size: -; D: TRBD1; J: TRBJ2-3; V: TRBV7-8; CDR3: CASSLIAAGQGTHTQYF; DNA: TGTGCCAGCAGCTTGATAGCCGCGGGACAGGGGACCCATACGCAGTATTTT
size: -; D: -; J: TRBJ1-2; V: TRBV25-1; CDR3: CASSEVNTRVHGYTF; DNA: TGTGCCAGCAGTGAAGTAAATACCAGGGTACATGGCTACACCTTC
size: -; D: -; J: TRBJ1-5; V: TRBV2; CDR3: CASSGDGDNQPQHF; DNA: TGTGCCAGCAGTGGGGACGGGGACAATCAGCCCCAGCATTTT
size: -; D: -; J: TRBJ2-2; V: TRBV7-3; CDR3: CASSSGAGNTGELFF; DNA: TGTGCCAGCAGCTCTGGGGCAGGGAACACCGGGGAGCTGTTTTTT
size: -; D: -; J: TRBJ1-2; V: TRBV9; CDR3: CASSPRATGNYGYTF; DNA: TGTGCCAGCAGCCCACGAGCGACAGGCAACTATGGCTACACCTTC
size: -; D: -; J: TRBJ2-1; V: TRBV4-2; CDR3: CASSQAEPHEQFF; DNA: TGTGCCAGCAGCCAAGCTGAGCCCCATGAGCAGTTCTTC
size: -; D: -; J: TRBJ2-3; V: TRBV7-6; CDR3: CASSASWTDTQYF; DNA: TGTGCCAGCAGCGCTAGCTGGACAGATACGCAGTATTTT
size: -; D: -; J: TRBJ1-1; V: TRBV10-3; CDR3: CAISQGNTEAFF; DNA: TGTGCCATCAGTCAGGGTAACACTGAAGCTTTCTTT
size: -; D: TRBD1; J: TRBJ1-3; V: TRBV9; CDR3: CASSMTGFGNTIYF; DNA: TGTGCCAGCAGCATGACAGGGTTTGGAAACACCATATATTTT
size: -; D: -; J: TRBJ1-4; V: TRBV6-5; CDR3: CASSRTVNNEKLFF; DNA: TGTGCCAGCAGCCGGACAGTGAATAATGAAAAACTGTTTTTT
size: few; D: -; J: TRBJ1-1; V: TRBV7-2; CDR3: CASSLGMRQAIGFF; DNA: TGTGCCAGCAGCTTAGGAATGCGACAGGCCATCGGTTTCTTT
size: -; D: TRBD1; J: TRBJ2-7; V: TRBV15; CDR3: CATSRETGVPYEQYF; DNA: TGTGCCACCAGCAGAGAAACAGGGGTCCCCTACGAGCAGTACTTC
size: -; D: TRBD2; J: TRBJ2-7; V: TRBV14; CDR3: CASSRSGGSYEQYF; DNA: TGTGCCAGCAGCCGATCGGGGGGGAGCTACGAGCAGTACTTC
size: -; D: -; J: TRBJ1-5; V: TRBV9; CDR3: CASSVVAGTGPQHF; DNA: TGTGCCAGCAGCGTAGTGGCTGGAACAGGGCCCCAGCATTTT
size: -; D: -; J: TRBJ2-5; V: TRBV7-2; CDR3: CASSLAGARETQYF; DNA: TGTGCCAGCAGCTTAGCAGGGGCGCGGGAGACCCAGTACTTC
size: -; D: TRBD1; J: TRBJ1-5; V: TRBV28; CDR3: CASSPQGGGGNQPQHF; DNA: TGTGCCAGCAGTCCACAGGGAGGGGGCGGCAATCAGCCCCAGCATTTT
size: -; D: TRBD1; J: TRBJ1-1; V: TRBV6-2/TRBV6-3; CDR3: CASSGQGGNTEAFF; DNA: TGTGCCAGCAGTGGACAGGGAGGGAACACTGAAGCTTTCTTT
size: -; D: -; J: TRBJ2-7; V: TRBV2; CDR3: CASSVRAGYSYEQYF; DNA: TGTGCCAGCAGTGTCAGGGCAGGGTATTCCTACGAGCAGTACTTC
size: -; D: -; J: TRBJ2-1; V: TRBV21-1; CDR3: CASSGRGKNEQFF; DNA: TGTGCCAGCAGCGGACGGGGAAAAAATGAGCAGTTCTTC
size: -; D: -; J: TRBJ1-1; V: TRBV6-2/TRBV6-3; CDR3: CASRPDRFYMNTEAFF; DNA: TGTGCCAGCAGACCTGACAGGTTTTACATGAACACTGAAGCTTTCTTT
size: once; D: TRBD2; J: TRBJ2-7; V: TRBV5-5; CDR3: CASSSGLAGVTGYEQYF; DNA: TGTGCCAGCAGCTCTGGACTAGCGGGAGTAACCGGGTACGAGCAGTACTTC
size: -; D: -; J: TRBJ1-6; V: TRBV5-6; CDR3: CASSLVSSPLHF; DNA: TGTGCCAGCAGCTTGGTTTCCTCACCCCTCCACTTT
size: -; D: -; J: TRBJ2-2; V: TRBV5-6; CDR3: CASSLVSQGPTGELFF; DNA: TGTGCCAGCAGCTTGGTGAGTCAGGGACCTACCGGGGAGCTGTTTTTT
size: -; D: -; J: TRBJ2-5; V: TRBV5-1; CDR3: CASSPGTEETQYF; DNA: TGCGCCAGCAGCCCCGGGACCGAAGAGACCCAGTACTTC
size: -; D: -; J: TRBJ2-7; V: TRBV27; CDR3: CASSFGRATYEQYF; DNA: TGTGCCAGCAGTTTTGGGCGGGCTACCTACGAGCAGTACTTC
size: -; D: -; J: TRBJ1-3; V: TRBV5-1; CDR3: CASSQSSGNTIYF; DNA: TGCGCCAGCAGTCAAAGCTCTGGAAACACCATATATTTT
size: -; D: TRBD1; J: TRBJ1-1; V: TRBV7-9; CDR3: CASSSPTGLITEAFF; DNA: TGTGCCAGCAGCTCCCCGACAGGGTTGATCACTGAAGCTTTCTTT
size: -; D: -; J: TRBJ1-5; V: TRBV7-2; CDR3: CASSLVRSNQPQHF; DNA: TGTGCCAGCAGCTTAGTGCGTAGCAATCAGCCCCAGCATTTT